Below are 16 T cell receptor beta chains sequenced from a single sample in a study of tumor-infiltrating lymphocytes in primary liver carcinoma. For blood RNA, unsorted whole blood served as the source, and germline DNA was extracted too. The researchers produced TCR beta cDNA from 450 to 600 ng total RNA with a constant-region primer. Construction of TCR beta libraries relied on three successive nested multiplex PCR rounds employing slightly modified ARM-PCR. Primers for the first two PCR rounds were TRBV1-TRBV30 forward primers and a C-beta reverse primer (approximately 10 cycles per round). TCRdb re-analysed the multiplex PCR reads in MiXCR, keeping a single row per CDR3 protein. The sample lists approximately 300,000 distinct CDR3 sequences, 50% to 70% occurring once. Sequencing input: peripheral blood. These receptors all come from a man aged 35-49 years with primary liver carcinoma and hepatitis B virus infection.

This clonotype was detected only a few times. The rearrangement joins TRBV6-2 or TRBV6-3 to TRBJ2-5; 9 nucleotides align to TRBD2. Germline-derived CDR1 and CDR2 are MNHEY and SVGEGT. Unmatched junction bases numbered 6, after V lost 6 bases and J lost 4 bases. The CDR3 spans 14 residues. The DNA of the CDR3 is TGTGCCAGCAGGAATAGCGGGAGTACAGAGACCCAGTACTTC. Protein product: CASRNSGSTETQYF.

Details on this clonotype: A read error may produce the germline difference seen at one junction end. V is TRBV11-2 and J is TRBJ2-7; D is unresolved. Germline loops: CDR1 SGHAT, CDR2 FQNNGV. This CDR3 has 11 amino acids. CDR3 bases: TGTGCCAGTAGCCTTACCTACGAGCTGTACTTC. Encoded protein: CASSLTYELYF.

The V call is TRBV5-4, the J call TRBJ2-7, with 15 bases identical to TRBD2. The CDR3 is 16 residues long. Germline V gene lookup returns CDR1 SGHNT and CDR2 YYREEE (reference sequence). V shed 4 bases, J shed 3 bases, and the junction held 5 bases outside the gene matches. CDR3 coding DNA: TGTGCCAGCAGCCTGGGACTAGCGGGAGGACTCTACGAGCAGTACTTC. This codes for CASSLGLAGGLYEQYF.

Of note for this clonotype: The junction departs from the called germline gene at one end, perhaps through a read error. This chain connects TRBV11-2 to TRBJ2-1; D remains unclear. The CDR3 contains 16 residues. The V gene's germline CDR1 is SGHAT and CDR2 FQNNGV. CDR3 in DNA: TGTGCCAGCAGCTTCCGGTGGATAGCCGGCCCCAGTGAACAGCTCTTC. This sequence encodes CASSFRWIAGPSEQLF.

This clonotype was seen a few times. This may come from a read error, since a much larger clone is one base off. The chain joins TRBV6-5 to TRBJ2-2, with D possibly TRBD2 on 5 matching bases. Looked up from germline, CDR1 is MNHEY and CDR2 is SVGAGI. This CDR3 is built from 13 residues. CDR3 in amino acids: CASRGFNTGELSF. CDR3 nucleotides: TGTGCCAGCCGGGGTTTCAACACCGGGGAGCTGTCTTTT.

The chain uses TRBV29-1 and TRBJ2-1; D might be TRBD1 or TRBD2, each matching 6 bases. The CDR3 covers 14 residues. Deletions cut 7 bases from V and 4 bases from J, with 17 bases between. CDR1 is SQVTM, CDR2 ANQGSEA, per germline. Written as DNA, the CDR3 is TGCAGCGCATTGAGGAGGGGGTCATACAATGAGCAGTTCTTC. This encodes CSALRRGSYNEQFF.

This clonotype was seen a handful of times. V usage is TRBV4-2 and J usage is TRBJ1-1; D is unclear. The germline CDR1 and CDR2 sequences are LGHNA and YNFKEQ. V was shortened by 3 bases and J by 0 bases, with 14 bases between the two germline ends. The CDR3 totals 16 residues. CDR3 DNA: TGTGCCAGCAGCCAGGTAAGAGAGGGCCTGAACACTGAAGCTTTCTTT. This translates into CASSQVREGLNTEAFF.

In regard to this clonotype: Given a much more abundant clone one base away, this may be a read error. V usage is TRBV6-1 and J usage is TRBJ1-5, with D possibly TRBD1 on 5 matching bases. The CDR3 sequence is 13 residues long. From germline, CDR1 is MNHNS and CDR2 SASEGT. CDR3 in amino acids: CAISAQGDQPQHF. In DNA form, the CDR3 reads TGTGCCATCAGTGCGCAGGGCGATCAGCCCCAGCATTTT.

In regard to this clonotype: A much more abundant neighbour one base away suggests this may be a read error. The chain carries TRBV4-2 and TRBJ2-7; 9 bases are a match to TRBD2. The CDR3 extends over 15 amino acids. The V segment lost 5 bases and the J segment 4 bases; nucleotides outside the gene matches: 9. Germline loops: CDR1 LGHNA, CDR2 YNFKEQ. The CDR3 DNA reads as TGTGCCAGCAGCGCCCGACTAGCGGAAGAGTACGAGCAGTACTTC. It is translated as CASSARLAEEYEQYF.

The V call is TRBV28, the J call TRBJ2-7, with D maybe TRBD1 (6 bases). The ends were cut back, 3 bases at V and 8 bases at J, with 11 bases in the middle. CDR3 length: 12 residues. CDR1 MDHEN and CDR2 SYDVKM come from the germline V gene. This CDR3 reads CASSFRGSKQYF. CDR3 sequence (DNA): TGTGCCAGCAGTTTTAGGGGGAGTAAGCAGTACTTC.

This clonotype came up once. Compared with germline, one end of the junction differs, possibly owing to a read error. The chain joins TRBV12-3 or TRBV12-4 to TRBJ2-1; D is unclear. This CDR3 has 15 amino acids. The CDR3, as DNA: TGTGCCAGCAGTTTGATGGTAAGAGTCTCCAATGAGCAGTTCTTT. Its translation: CASSLMVRVSNEQFF.

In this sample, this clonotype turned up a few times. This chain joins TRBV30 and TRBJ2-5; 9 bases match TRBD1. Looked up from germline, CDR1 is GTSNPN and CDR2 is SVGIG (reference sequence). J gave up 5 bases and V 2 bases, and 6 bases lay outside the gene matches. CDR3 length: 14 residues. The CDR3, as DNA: TGTGCCTGGAGTCGGGACAGGGTAGGGGAGACCCAGTACTTC. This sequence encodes CAWSRDRVGETQYF.

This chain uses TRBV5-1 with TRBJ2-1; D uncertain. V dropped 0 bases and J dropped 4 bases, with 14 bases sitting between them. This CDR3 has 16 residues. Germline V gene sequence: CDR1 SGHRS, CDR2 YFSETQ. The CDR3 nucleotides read TGCGCCAGCAGCTTGGGCGGCCATCCGTCGTACAATGAGCAGTTCTTC. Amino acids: CASSLGGHPSYNEQFF.

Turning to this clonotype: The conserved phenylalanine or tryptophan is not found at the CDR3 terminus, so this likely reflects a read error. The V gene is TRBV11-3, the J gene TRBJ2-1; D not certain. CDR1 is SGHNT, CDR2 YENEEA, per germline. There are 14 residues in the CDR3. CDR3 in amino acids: CASSPSPAHNEQFS. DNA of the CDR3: TGTGCCAGCAGCCCCTCCCCAGCTCACAATGAACAGTTCTCC.

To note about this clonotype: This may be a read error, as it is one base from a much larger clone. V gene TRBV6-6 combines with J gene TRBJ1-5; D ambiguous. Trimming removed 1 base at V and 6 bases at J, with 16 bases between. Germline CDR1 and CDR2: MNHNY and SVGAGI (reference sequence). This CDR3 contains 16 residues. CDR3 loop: CASSYLSWWGGQPQHF. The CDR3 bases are TGTGCCAGCAGTTACTTGTCATGGTGGGGTGGTCAGCCCCAGCATTTT.

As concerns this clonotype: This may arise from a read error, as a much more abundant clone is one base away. Written as DNA, the CDR3 is TGTGCCAGCAGTACCCGGGACAGTGGTAATCAGCCCCAGCATTTT. This codes for CASSTRDSGNQPQHF. This chain joins TRBV12-3 or TRBV12-4 and TRBJ1-5; 7 nucleotides line up with TRBD1. This CDR3 has 15 amino acids. V was clipped by 5 bases and J by 4 bases; unmatched bases: 8.